A selection of T cell receptor beta chains follows, all from one sample in a study of T-cell memory formation after mild COVID-19. TCRdb used MiXCR to reprocess the 5' RACE reads, holding one entry per CDR3 protein. The table has 560,000 or so distinct CDR3 sequences, 15% to 20% seen once. The sample taken for sequencing was PBMCs or a T cell subset sorted from them (not recorded which). The source of these receptors is an adult woman who had mild COVID-19 (a few samples of this study predate the infection). Cell type and time point are not known. The CDR3 runs from the conserved cysteine through the conserved F or W. Fields, in order: clone size, J gene, D gene, V gene, CDR3 protein, CDR3 DNA. D genes are given only for firm matches. Part of the rows lack a size; the others show once, few, many or a class for expanded clones.

>few|TRBJ2-1|TRBD2|TRBV24-1
CATSTSVSNEQFF
TGTGCCACCTCCACTAGCGTAAGCAATGAGCAGTTCTTC
>NA|TRBJ2-1|TRBD2|TRBV20-1
CSARPSGSEQFF
TGCAGTGCGAGACCTAGCGGGAGTGAGCAGTTCTTC
>few|TRBJ2-3|TRBD1|TRBV5-4
CASSLRDRASTDTQYF
TGTGCCAGCAGCTTGAGAGACAGGGCCAGCACAGATACGCAGTATTTT
>NA|TRBJ2-7|TRBD2|TRBV4-1
CASSQDIGTSAYEQYF
TGCGCCAGCAGCCAAGATATTGGGACTAGCGCTTACGAGCAGTACTTC
>NA|TRBJ1-1|NA|TRBV29-1
CSVEMGVTEAFF
TGCAGCGTTGAAATGGGCGTCACTGAAGCTTTCTTT
>few|TRBJ1-3|TRBD1|TRBV29-1
CSVAGGTSGNTIYF
TGCAGCGTGGCAGGGGGTACATCTGGAAACACCATATATTTT
>NA|TRBJ2-1|TRBD2|TRBV24-1
CATSGTSFNEQFF
TGTGCCACCAGTGGGACTAGCTTCAATGAGCAGTTCTTC
>few|TRBJ2-2|TRBD1|TRBV12-3/TRBV12-4
CASSKRTGGGELFF
TGTGCCAGCAGTAAACGGACAGGGGGCGGGGAGCTGTTTTTT
>NA|TRBJ2-7|TRBD2|TRBV20-1
CSARYSGRGDEQYF
TGCAGTGCGCGGTATAGCGGGAGGGGGGACGAGCAGTACTTC
>NA|TRBJ2-7|NA|TRBV10-3
CAISETAAASYEQYF
TGTGCCATCAGTGAGACGGCGGCAGCGTCCTACGAGCAGTACTTC
>NA|TRBJ2-2|TRBD1|TRBV5-1
CASSLSTGRNTGELFF
TGCGCCAGCAGCTTGTCGACAGGGAGAAACACCGGGGAGCTGTTTTTT
>few|TRBJ2-7|NA|TRBV19
CASSPGGFFEQYF
TGTGCCAGTAGTCCGGGGGGCTTTTTCGAGCAGTACTTC
>few|TRBJ1-1|NA|TRBV18
CASSPFSMLDTEAFF
TGTGCCAGCTCACCATTTTCGATGTTGGACACTGAAGCTTTCTTT
>NA|TRBJ2-2|TRBD1|TRBV7-2
CASSLPRGQGTANTGELFF
TGTGCCAGCAGCCTCCCACGGGGACAGGGAACCGCGAACACCGGGGAGCTGTTTTTT
>NA|TRBJ2-2|NA|TRBV7-9
CASSLARRVNTGELFF
TGTGCCAGCAGCTTAGCTCGGAGGGTGAACACCGGGGAGCTGTTTTTT
>few|TRBJ2-1|TRBD2|TRBV9
CASSPSLSSGGYEQFF
TGTGCCAGCAGCCCGAGCCTTTCTAGCGGAGGGTATGAGCAGTTCTTC
>many|TRBJ2-1|NA|TRBV4-3
CASSQALALWATEQFF
TGCGCCAGCAGCCAAGCTCTGGCTTTGTGGGCGACAGAGCAGTTCTTC
>NA|TRBJ2-3|TRBD2|TRBV4-2
CASSQGGLASDTQYF
TGTGCCAGCAGCCAAGGGGGACTAGCGAGCGATACGCAGTATTTT
>NA|TRBJ2-3|NA|TRBV24-1
CATSDRGHDTDTQYF
TGTGCCACCAGTGACCGCGGACACGACACAGATACGCAGTATTTT
>NA|TRBJ2-7|NA|TRBV3-1
CASSQDRHEQYF
TGTGCCAGCAGCCAAGACAGGCACGAGCAGTACTTC
>few|TRBJ1-5|NA|TRBV4-1
CASSQELGVGQPQHF
TGCGCCAGCAGCCAAGAACTGGGGGTCGGTCAGCCCCAGCATTTT
>NA|TRBJ2-7|NA|TRBV4-1
CASSQDRGQVAYEQYF
TGCGCCAGCAGCCAAGATAGGGGCCAGGTCGCCTACGAGCAGTACTTC
>NA|TRBJ1-1|NA|TRBV5-6
CASTRWGRNTEAFF
TGTGCCAGCACCCGGTGGGGACGGAACACTGAAGCTTTCTTT
>many|TRBJ2-1|TRBD2|TRBV20-1
CSARVPGLAGGSSYNEQFF
TGCAGTGCTAGAGTACCCGGACTAGCGGGAGGGAGCTCCTACAATGAGCAGTTCTTC
>few|TRBJ1-2|NA|TRBV12-3/TRBV12-4
CASSEPRGGNGYTF
TGTGCCAGCAGTGAACCCCGGGGGGGGAATGGCTACACCTTC
>NA|TRBJ2-3|NA|TRBV25-1
CASSENGGGSDTQYF
TGTGCCAGCAGTGAAAACGGGGGAGGCTCAGATACGCAGTATTTT
>NA|TRBJ1-2|TRBD1|TRBV6-5
CASTKGQTAGYTF
TGTGCCAGCACGAAGGGACAGACAGCTGGCTACACCTTC
>NA|TRBJ2-2|TRBD2|TRBV13
CASSLPLARGGELFF
TGTGCCAGCAGCTTACCACTAGCGCGCGGAGGGGAGCTGTTTTTT
>NA|TRBJ1-6|NA|TRBV6-2/TRBV6-3
CASRSRDLYNSPLHF
TGTGCCAGCAGATCCCGGGACCTCTATAATTCACCCCTCCACTTT
>few|TRBJ2-3|NA|TRBV23-1
CASSPGNPTDTQYF
TGCGCCAGCAGTCCGGGCAACCCCACAGATACGCAGTATTTT
>NA|TRBJ1-1|NA|TRBV3-1
CASSSSAEPGFF
TGTGCCAGCAGCTCTTCGGCGGAGCCGGGATTCTTT
>NA|TRBJ1-5|NA|TRBV12-5
CASGFFNQPQHF
TGTGCTAGTGGTTTCTTCAATCAGCCCCAGCATTTT
>few|TRBJ2-3|NA|TRBV18
CASSRGQSTDTQYF
TGTGCCAGCTCACGAGGACAGAGCACAGATACGCAGTATTTT
>NA|TRBJ2-7|NA|TRBV2
CASSAPGEQYF
TGTGCCAGCAGTGCCCCCGGGGAGCAGTACTTC
>few|TRBJ2-2|NA|TRBV5-6
CASTKGDTGELFF
TGTGCCAGCACCAAGGGGGACACCGGGGAGCTGTTTTTT
>NA|TRBJ2-7|NA|TRBV15
CATSRDRGGSYEQYF
TGTGCCACCAGCAGAGATCGAGGGGGCTCCTACGAGCAGTACTTC
>few|TRBJ2-7|TRBD1|TRBV24-1
CATSAGTGNSYEQYF
TGTGCCACCAGTGCGGGGACAGGGAACTCCTACGAGCAGTACTTC